This TCR beta chain was recovered during a study of OX40 agonist ivuxolimab in advanced cancers. Produced via immunoSEQ multiplex PCR; TCRdb's table is partial and in-frame only. The table has about 82,000 clones, roughly 85% seen once. The CDR3 consists of 16 residues. Between the trimmed V and J ends, which lost 2 bases and 6 bases, there was a span of 19 bases. CDR1 SGHVS and CDR2 FQNEAQ come from the germline V gene. This material consisted of CD4+ or CD8+ T cells sorted from blood, taken in a trial of the OX40 agonist ivuxolimab. The rearrangement joins TRBV7-8 to TRBJ1-2; D is unclear. The receptor's source is an adult with an advanced solid tumor such as melanoma, head and neck, liver or kidney cancer. This CDR3 reads CASSLWTGQPPHGYTF. The CDR3 DNA sequence: TGTGCCAGCAGCTTATGGACCGGGCAGCCTCCCCATGGCTACACCTTC. Full variable domain (outside the CDR3, taken from reference TRBV7-8 and TRBJ1-2): GAGVSQSPRYKVAKRGQDVALRCDPISGHVSLFWYQQALGQGPEFLTYFQNEAQLDKSGLPSDRFFAERPEGSVSTLKIQRTQQEDSAVYLCASSLWTGQPPHGYTFGSGTRLTVV.